What follows are 25 T cell receptor beta chains derived from one specimen sequenced in a study of glioma-infiltrating T cells after dendritic cell vaccination. Measured with immunoSEQ multiplex PCR; TCRdb has only the in-frame clones, and not every one. The sample lists about 50,000 clones, about 89% seen once, with around 5% in the top ten. Time point noted: after dendritic cell vaccination, including at tumor progression/relapse. Sequencing was performed on blood, taken after dendritic cell vaccination. Receptor source: a human donor with glioblastoma.

V usage is TRBV7-8 and J usage is TRBJ1-3; TRBD1 might be the D (6 bases). Germline CDR1 is SGHVS and CDR2 is FQNEAQ. V dropped 1 base and J dropped 4 bases, with 17 bases sitting between them. This CDR3 is built from 17 residues. CDR3 sequence: CASSLGDWGGSGNTIYF. For the CDR3, the DNA is TGTGCCAGCAGCTTAGGAGATTGGGGGGGCTCAGGAAACACCATATATTTT.

This clone has a handful of counts. The gene calls are TRBV10-3 and TRBJ2-1; unclear D gene. The CDR3 runs to 11 residues. Germline V gives CDR1 ENHRY, CDR2 SYGVKD. V lost 3 bases and J lost 7, with 4 bases in between. In nucleotides, the CDR3 is TGTGCCATCAGTGATCTAAATGAGCAGTTCTTC. This translates into CAISDLNEQFF.

This clone was recorded once. The rearrangement uses TRBV6-5 and TRBJ2-2, with D unclear. This CDR3 spans 13 amino acids. V was cut by 10 bases and J by 5 bases, with 14 bases left in between. The germline V gene encodes CDR1 MNHEY and CDR2 SVGAGI. The CDR3 bases are TGTGCCACCTCCTATGGTTCAACCGGGGAGCTGTTTTTT. This codes for CATSYGSTGELFF.

The J gene is TRBJ1-3, the V gene TRBV19; 8 nucleotides line up with TRBD1. Germline trimming cut 4 bases from V and 1 base from J; bases unmatched to any gene: 9. This CDR3 region has 17 residues. CDR1 is LNHDA and CDR2 is SQIVND in the germline V gene (reference sequence). The CDR3 bases are TGTGCCAGTAGTAACCAGCCAGGGGGCGTGTCTGGAAACACCATATATTTT. Its translation: CASSNQPGGVSGNTIYF.

The chain joins TRBV18 to TRBJ2-1; TRBD2 aligns across 7 bases. The CDR3 loop spans 15 amino acids. J gave up 3 bases and V 3 bases, and 5 bases lay outside the gene matches. Germline-derived CDR1 and CDR2 are KGHSH and LQKENI. For the CDR3, the DNA is TGTGCCAGCTCACCTGAGCGGGGTCTCTACAATGAGCAGTTCTTC. Its translation: CASSPERGLYNEQFF.

This rearrangement joins TRBV5-4 to TRBJ2-2; D remains ambiguous. The CDR3 sequence is 15 residues long. CDR1 is SGHNT, CDR2 YYREEE, per germline (reference sequence). V was trimmed by 4 bases and J by 1 base, leaving 11 bases between them. Here the CDR3 DNA reads TGTGCCAGCAGCGATCGACGGAGGAACACCGGGGAGCTGTTTTTT. The encoded protein is CASSDRRRNTGELFF.

The rearrangement joins TRBV5-4 to TRBJ1-3; TRBD1 is a possible D gene (5 bases). The germline V gene has CDR1 SGHNT and CDR2 YYREEE (reference sequence). CDR3 size: 16 residues. V shed 3 bases and J shed 4 bases, with 17 bases lying between them. The CDR3 spells CASSWAGPQIGNTIYF. DNA of the CDR3: TGTGCCAGCAGCTGGGCAGGGCCCCAGATAGGAAACACCATATATTTT.

This chain joins TRBV27 and TRBJ2-1; TRBD2 aligns across 10 bases. CDR3 length: 15 residues. Germline CDR1 MNHEY, CDR2 SMNVEV (reference sequence). With 5 bases clipped from V and 7 bases from J, the junction kept 8 bases outside the gene matches. CDR3 region: CASSLRTSGRNEQFF. CDR3 nucleotide sequence: TGTGCCAGCAGTCTGAGGACTAGCGGCCGGAATGAGCAGTTCTTC.

The chain carries TRBV7-8 and TRBJ2-1; no clear D. The CDR3 runs 15 residues. Trimming stripped 6 bases from V and 0 bases from J, with 12 bases between. The germline CDR1 and CDR2 sequences are SGHVS and FQNEAQ. The CDR3 region is CASSLRQDSYNEQFF. The CDR3, as DNA: TGTGCCAGCAGTCTCCGACAAGACTCCTACAATGAGCAGTTCTTC. Using reference TRBV7-8 and TRBJ2-1 for the parts outside the CDR3, the full variable domain is GAGVSQSPRYKVAKRGQDVALRCDPISGHVSLFWYQQALGQGPEFLTYFQNEAQLDKSGLPSDRFFAERPEGSVSTLKIQRTQQEDSAVYLCASSLRQDSYNEQFFGPGTRLTVL.

Here the CDR3 DNA reads TGTGCCAGCAGCTTGACCCTAGCGGAGAACATTCAGTACTTC. This gives the protein CASSLTLAENIQYF. The chain has TRBV7-2 and TRBJ2-4; 7 bases are a match to TRBD2. The germline V gene encodes CDR1 SGHTA and CDR2 FQGNSA. Trimming at V came to 3 bases and at J to 7 bases, leaving 6 bases not matched to a gene. This CDR3 has 14 residues. Full variable domain (remainder filled in from reference TRBV7-2 and TRBJ2-4): GAGVSQSPSNKVTEKGKDVELRCDPISGHTALYWYRQSLGQGLEFLIYFQGNSAPDKSGLPSDRFSAERTGGSVSTLTIQRTQQEDSAVYLCASSLTLAENIQYFGAGTRLSVL.

The V and J genes are TRBV29-1 and TRBJ1-1, with D maybe TRBD1 (6 bases). Per germline, CDR1 SQVTM and CDR2 ANQGSEA. This CDR3 is built from 15 residues. V lost 5 bases and J 2 bases, leaving 18 bases between the germline ends. The CDR3, as DNA: TGCAGCGTTTTAGGGGGTCCGCGCGGAAACACTGAAGCTTTCTTT. Amino acids: CSVLGGPRGNTEAFF. Together with reference TRBV29-1 and TRBJ1-1, the CDR3 gives the full variable domain: SAVISQKPSRDICQRGTSLTIQCQVDSQVTMMFWYRQQPGQSLTLIATANQGSEATYESGFVIDKFPISRPNLTFSTLTVSNMSPEDSSIYLCSVLGGPRGNTEAFFGQGTRLTVV.

This chain joins TRBV7-3 and TRBJ2-3; 9 positions match TRBD2. The CDR3 consists of 18 residues. Per the germline V gene, CDR1 is SGHTA and CDR2 is FQGTGA. Trimming removed 5 bases from V and 0 bases from J; junction bases left unmatched: 12. The CDR3 DNA reads TGTGCCAGCAGCAACTCCCCCACTAGCGGGTGGAGCACAGATACGCAGTATTTT. Protein sequence: CASSNSPTSGWSTDTQYF. Complete variable domain (other parts from reference TRBV7-3 and TRBJ2-3): GAGVSQTPSNKVTEKGKYVELRCDPISGHTALYWYRQSLGQGPEFLIYFQGTGAADDSGLPNDRFFAVRPEGSVSTLKIQRTERGDSAVYLCASSNSPTSGWSTDTQYFGPGTRLTVL.

The rearrangement joins TRBV19 to TRBJ1-3, with D hard to call. Trimming removed 3 bases at V and 0 bases at J, with 9 bases between. The CDR3 runs 15 residues. Germline-derived CDR1 and CDR2 are LNHDA and SQIVND (reference sequence). As DNA, the CDR3 is TGTGCCAGTAGTATCACCGGGAACTCTGGAAACACCATATATTTT. It codes for CASSITGNSGNTIYF.

The chain links TRBV10-3 to TRBJ1-1, with a possible D match to TRBD1 (6 bases). Germline CDR1 ENHRY, CDR2 SYGVKD. This CDR3 has 15 amino acids. V dropped 2 bases and J dropped 0 bases, with 10 bases sitting between them. CDR3 DNA: TGTGCCATCAGTGAGGCAGGGGCCGTGAACACTGAAGCTTTCTTT. As protein: CAISEAGAVNTEAFF.

This sequence joins TRBV6-4 and TRBJ2-1; TRBD1 aligns across 7 bases. The CDR3 sequence is 13 residues long. J was trimmed by 7 bases and V by 2 bases; bases with no gene match: 2. From germline, CDR1 is MRHNA and CDR2 SNTAGT. This chain's CDR3 is CASSDARGNEQFF. The CDR3 bases are TGTGCCAGCAGTGACGCCAGGGGGAATGAGCAGTTCTTC.

The chain carries TRBV7-2 and TRBJ2-1; 7 bases map to TRBD2. The V gene's germline CDR1 is SGHTA and CDR2 FQGNSA. The CDR3 length is 14 residues. V gave up 5 bases and J gave up 7 bases; unmatched junction bases: 8. DNA of the CDR3: TGTGCCAGCAGCCCAGCGGGAATGTTAAATGAGCAGTTCTTC. This sequence encodes CASSPAGMLNEQFF.

This rearrangement joins TRBV19 to TRBJ2-7; 7 nucleotides match TRBD2. CDR1 is LNHDA and CDR2 is SQIVND in the germline V gene (reference sequence). This CDR3 is 16 amino acids long. After removal of 4 bases from V and 6 bases from J, the junction contained 15 bases not matched to a gene. The CDR3 region is CASSTHQLARPVEQYF. The CDR3 region has the DNA TGTGCCAGTAGTACTCACCAACTAGCGCGGCCAGTCGAGCAGTACTTC.

As to this clone: Other nucleotide sequences from this sample produce the same CDR3. This chain uses TRBV2 with TRBJ1-5; the D gene is possibly TRBD1 (6 bases). V lost 6 bases to trimming and J lost 0 bases, with 12 bases between them. The CDR3 consists of 15 residues. Per the germline V gene, CDR1 is SNHLY and CDR2 is FYNNEI. CDR3 bases: TGTGCCAGCAGGGAACAGGGTAATAGCAATCAGCCCCAGCATTTT. Residues: CASREQGNSNQPQHF. Together with reference TRBV2 and TRBJ1-5, the CDR3 gives the full variable domain: EPEVTQTPSHQVTQMGQEVILRCVPISNHLYFYWYRQILGQKVEFLVSFYNNEISEKSEIFDDQFSVERPDGSNFTLKIRSTKLEDSAMYFCASREQGNSNQPQHFGDGTRLSIL.

The chain carries TRBV5-1 and TRBJ2-2; the D gene is possibly TRBD2 (5 bases). The CDR3 length is 19 residues. V was shortened by 7 bases and J by 3 bases, with 28 bases between the two germline ends. From germline, CDR1 is SGHRS and CDR2 YFSETQ. CDR3 sequence: CASEPEKSTRTLYTGELFF. CDR3 nucleotide sequence: TGCGCCAGCGAACCGGAAAAATCAACTAGAACGTTGTACACCGGGGAGCTGTTTTTT.

This sequence joins TRBV6-1 and TRBJ2-2; perhaps TRBD2 as D (6 bases). The V gene lost 3 bases and the J gene lost 6 bases, with 8 bases spanning the gap. The CDR3 has 13 amino acids. Germline CDR1 reads MNHNS; CDR2 reads SASEGT. The CDR3 DNA sequence: TGTGCCAGCAGTGAGCCGGGGGCCGGGGAGCTGTTTTTT. It translates to CASSEPGAGELFF.

The rearrangement links TRBV7-6 to TRBJ2-5; 11 bases match TRBD2. Unmatched junction bases numbered 4, after V lost 7 bases and J lost 3 bases. Germline V lookup: CDR1 SGHVS, CDR2 FNYEAQ. CDR3 length: 14 amino acids. In nucleotides, the CDR3 is TGTGCCAGCACCCCGGGACTAGCGGAAGAGACCCAGTACTTC. It yields the protein CASTPGLAEETQYF.

V gene TRBV19 combines with J gene TRBJ2-1; 7 bases align to TRBD1. Germline V gene sequence: CDR1 LNHDA, CDR2 SQIVND (reference sequence). The V gene end was trimmed by 8 bases and the J gene end by 0 bases; junction bases not matched to a gene: 7. The CDR3 has 15 amino acids. This chain's CDR3 is CASQIRGTSYNEQFF. The CDR3 DNA is TGTGCCAGTCAGATCAGGGGGACCTCCTACAATGAGCAGTTCTTC.

This clone was seen a few times. The V call is TRBV6-6, the J call TRBJ1-5; TRBD1 matches 8 bases. With V trimmed by 5 bases and J by 6 bases, 9 bases remained unmatched. From germline, CDR1 is MNHNY and CDR2 SVGAGI (reference sequence). The CDR3 has 15 residues. The CDR3 here is CASSKTDREVQPQHF. As DNA, the CDR3 is TGTGCCAGCAGTAAAACGGACAGGGAGGTTCAGCCCCAGCATTTT.

The chain joins TRBV28 to TRBJ2-1, with no clear D. V lost 6 bases to trimming and J lost 4 bases, with 13 bases between them. The CDR3 length is 14 residues. The germline V gene has CDR1 MDHEN and CDR2 SYDVKM. The CDR3 here is CASRQATYYNEQFF. CDR3 DNA: TGTGCCAGCAGGCAAGCAACGTATTACAATGAGCAGTTCTTC.

The V and J genes are TRBV27 and TRBJ2-3; 13 bases are shared with TRBD2. The junction had 6 bases not matched to a gene; V was cut back by 6 bases and J by 6 bases. Looked up from germline, CDR1 is MNHEY and CDR2 is SMNVEV (reference sequence). This CDR3 spans 15 amino acids. The CDR3: CASSGLAGVRDTQYF. CDR3 in DNA: TGTGCCAGCAGCGGACTAGCGGGAGTTAGGGATACGCAGTATTTT.